This is a list of T cell receptor beta chains from one sample in a study of blood T cell repertoires in COVID-19. Profiled with immunoSEQ multiplex PCR; TCRdb holds only in-frame clones, not every one. The repertoire holds about 210,000 clones, with 75% to 85% as singletons. Sequencing was done on a sample of PBMCs or T cells enriched from blood (not recorded which). The receptors originated from a man aged 25-40 years with acute COVID-19. CDR3s include the opening cysteine and the closing phenylalanine or tryptophan. A D gene is named only where the DNA matches it firmly. Rows may omit the clone size; those that give it use once, few, many or a size class.

j_call clone_size v_call d_call cdr3_length cdr3_aa cdr3_nt
TRBJ1-5 - TRBV6-5 - 14 CASSGLEGAQPQHF TGTGCCAGCAGCGGCCTCGAGGGTGCTCAGCCCCAGCATTTT
TRBJ1-5 few TRBV28 - 16 CASSFWRGGGNQPQHF TGTGCCAGCAGTTTCTGGAGGGGAGGAGGCAATCAGCCCCAGCATTTT
TRBJ2-1 - TRBV29-1 TRBD1 14 CSVEYSARGYEQFF TGCAGCGTTGAATACTCTGCCAGGGGGTATGAGCAGTTCTTC
TRBJ2-1 - TRBV4-1 TRBD2 17 CASSQEGTSGGLNEQFF TGCGCCAGCAGCCAAGAAGGGACTAGCGGGGGGTTAAATGAGCAGTTCTTC
TRBJ1-2 - TRBV23-1 - 16 CASNRTERIPTRGYTF TGCGCCAGCAACCGGACAGAGCGGATACCTACGAGGGGCTACACCTTC
TRBJ2-7 - TRBV18 - 15 CASSPDSTAGYEQYF TGTGCCAGCTCACCGGACAGTACCGCTGGCTACGAGCAGTACTTC
TRBJ1-6 - TRBV2 - 16 CASIPDSASYNSPLHF TGTGCCAGCATTCCAGACAGTGCCTCCTATAATTCACCCCTCCACTTT
TRBJ1-2 - TRBV4-1 TRBD1 13 CASSHDRVLGYTF TGCGCCAGCAGCCACGACAGGGTTCTTGGCTACACCTTC
TRBJ1-2 - TRBV27 - 15 CASSFLGRVNYGYTF TGTGCCAGCAGTTTCTTGGGGAGGGTGAACTATGGCTACACCTTC
TRBJ1-3 - TRBV5-1 - 14 CASSNDYSGNTIYF TGCGCCAGCAGCAATGACTACTCTGGAAACACCATATATTTT
TRBJ2-7 - TRBV10-2 - 11 CASKGSYEQYF TGCGCCAGCAAGGGGTCTTACGAGCAGTACTTC
TRBJ1-4 - TRBV18 - 15 CASSPKTEANEKLFF TGTGCCAGCTCACCGAAGACAGAGGCTAATGAAAAACTGTTTTTT
TRBJ2-7 - TRBV15 - 14 CATSRANRLDEQYF TGTGCCACCAGCAGAGCCAACAGGCTCGACGAGCAGTACTTC
TRBJ1-2 - TRBV5-4 TRBD1 13 CASSIDRGYGYTF TGTGCCAGCAGCATAGACAGGGGCTATGGCTACACCTTC
TRBJ1-2 many TRBV25-1 - 12 CASSRSSYGYTF TGTGCCAGCAGCCGTAGCAGCTATGGCTACACCTTC
TRBJ2-1 - TRBV14 TRBD2 16 CASSQVAGGRSGEQFF TGTGCCAGCAGCCAAGTGGCGGGGGGCCGATCTGGTGAGCAGTTCTTC
TRBJ2-7 - TRBV13 - 14 CASSLGRRTYEQYF TGTGCCAGCAGCTTAGGCAGGCGAACCTACGAGCAGTACTTC
TRBJ1-6 - TRBV11-1 - 15 CASSLQATNNSPLHF TGTGCCAGCAGCTTACAGGCTACAAATAATTCACCCCTCCACTTT
TRBJ1-3 - TRBV6-1 - 14 CASSENNSGNTIYF TGTGCCAGCAGTGAAAACAACTCTGGAAACACCATATATTTT
TRBJ1-1 - TRBV9 - 12 CASSVVDSEAFF TGTGCCAGCAGCGTAGTTGACAGTGAAGCTTTCTTT